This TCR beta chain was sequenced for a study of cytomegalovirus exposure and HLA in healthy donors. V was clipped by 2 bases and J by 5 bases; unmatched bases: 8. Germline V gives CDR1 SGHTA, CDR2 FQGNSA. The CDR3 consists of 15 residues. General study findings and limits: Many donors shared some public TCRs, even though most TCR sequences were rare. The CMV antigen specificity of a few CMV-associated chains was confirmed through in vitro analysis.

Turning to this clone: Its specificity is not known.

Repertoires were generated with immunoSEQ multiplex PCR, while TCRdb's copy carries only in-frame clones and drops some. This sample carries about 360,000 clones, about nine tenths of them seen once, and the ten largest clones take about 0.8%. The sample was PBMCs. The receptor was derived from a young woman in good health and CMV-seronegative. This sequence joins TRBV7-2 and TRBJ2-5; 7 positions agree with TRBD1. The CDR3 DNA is TGTGCCAGCAGCTTATCTAGGGGGCCCGGGGAGACCCAGTACTTC. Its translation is CASSLSRGPGETQYF.